Listed below are T cell receptor beta chains from one sample, sequenced in a study of CD8+CD57+ T cells in acquired aplastic anemia. TCRdb redid the calling of the reads with MiXCR, one entry per CDR3 protein. This table holds some 120,000 distinct CDR3 sequences, roughly 50% found once. The sequencing input was sorted CD4+, CD8+, or CD8+CD57+ T cells (not recorded which) from PBMCs. These receptors came from a human donor in good health, serving as a control. CDR3s include the opening cysteine and the closing phenylalanine or tryptophan. The D gene is left open where the match is weak. Not all rows give a size; the values are once, few, many and, for expanded clones, a class.

J gene | V gene | clone size | D gene | CDR3 DNA | CDR3 protein
TRBJ2-5 | TRBV7-2 | NA | NA | TGTGCCAGCAGCTCCGGCAGGGCAGAGACCCAGTACTTC | CASSSGRAETQYF
TRBJ2-3 | TRBV20-1 | NA | NA | TGCAGTGCTAGAGTGGCTAGCAAGGGCACAGATACGCAGTATTTT | CSARVASKGTDTQYF
TRBJ2-3 | TRBV29-1 | NA | NA | TGCAGCGCCAGGAAGGACACAGATACGCAGTATTTT | CSARKDTDTQYF
TRBJ2-5 | TRBV7-6 | once | TRBD2 | TGTGCCGTTAGCGGGGGGCCCCGTAAAGAGACCCAGTACTTC | CAVSGGPRKETQYF
TRBJ2-5 | TRBV7-9 | NA | NA | TGTGCCAGCACCCCGGGGGCTAGCAAAACCCAGTACTTC | CASTPGASKTQYF
TRBJ2-7 | TRBV11-1 | NA | TRBD1 | TGTGCCAGCAGCTTAGGGACAGGGGAAGGGGTCTACGAGCAGTACTTC | CASSLGTGEGVYEQYF
TRBJ1-1 | TRBV10-3 | NA | NA | TGTGCCATTTCACTAAGAGAAACTGAAGCTTTCTTT | CAISLRETEAFF
TRBJ1-2 | TRBV29-1 | NA | TRBD1 | TGCAGCCCACAGGGACAGGGATATGGCTACACCTTC | CSPQGQGYGYTF
TRBJ1-1 | TRBV25-1 | NA | NA | TGTGCCACCCCCCGCCTAGGCTACCCAGAAGCTTTCTTT | CATPRLGYPEAFF
TRBJ2-2 | TRBV6-2/TRBV6-3 | NA | TRBD1 | TGTGCCAGCAGTTACCTGGGACAGGACACCGGGGAGCTGTTTTTT | CASSYLGQDTGELFF
TRBJ2-3 | TRBV2 | large | NA | TGTGCCAGCAGGTGGAACGAGCAGGATACGCAGTATTTT | CASRWNEQDTQYF
TRBJ2-1 | TRBV5-1 | many | TRBD2 | TGCGCCAGCAGCTGGAGCGGGGGAGCATACAATGAGCAGTTCTTC | CASSWSGGAYNEQFF
TRBJ1-2 | TRBV6-6 | many | NA | TGTGCCAGCAGTTACTCGAGATCTAACTATGGCTACACCTTC | CASSYSRSNYGYTF
TRBJ1-1 | TRBV25-1 | few | NA | TGTGCCAGCAGTGACCCATTTCGGACTGAAGCTTTCTTT | CASSDPFRTEAFF
TRBJ1-6 | TRBV2 | NA | TRBD1 | TGTGCCAGCAGTGGACAGGGTGGAAATTCACCCCTCCACTTT | CASSGQGGNSPLHF
TRBJ1-6 | TRBV15 | NA | TRBD1 | TGTGCCACCAGCAGCGGACAGGCCAATTCACCCCTCCACTTT | CATSSGQANSPLHF
TRBJ1-5 | TRBV2 | NA | NA | TGTGCCAGCAGTGTTAGGGGTGTTGATCAGCCCCAGCATTTT | CASSVRGVDQPQHF
TRBJ2-1 | TRBV4-1 | many | TRBD1 | TGCGCCAGCAGCCAACCTATGGGGACAGTGTTCTTCTTC | CASSQPMGTVFFF
TRBJ2-3 | TRBV7-2 | many | NA | TGTGCCAGCACAGGCGGGCCCGGGGCAGATACGCAGTATTTT | CASTGGPGADTQYF
TRBJ1-1 | TRBV5-1 | many | NA | TGCGCCAGCAGCTTGGTGGGGGTTGAAGCTTTCTTT | CASSLVGVEAFF
TRBJ1-6 | TRBV4-3 | many | TRBD1 | TGCGCCAGCAGCCAAGACAAGTTCACAGGGGAGTCACCCCTCCACTTT | CASSQDKFTGESPLHF
TRBJ2-6 | TRBV24-1 | few | NA | TGTGCCACCAGTGTAGGGGTTGGGGCCAACGTCCTGACTTTC | CATSVGVGANVLTF
TRBJ2-2 | TRBV5-6 | NA | TRBD2 | TGTGCCAGCAGCTTGAGCGGGGGTACCGGGGAGCTGTTTTTT | CASSLSGGTGELFF
TRBJ2-7 | TRBV12-3/TRBV12-4 | many | NA | TGTGCCAGCAGTGCCCACCAAAACGAGCAGTACTTC | CASSAHQNEQYF
TRBJ1-6 | TRBV7-2 | many | NA | TGTGCCAGCAGCTTAGTATCAGGAGTTTATTCACCCCTCCACTTT | CASSLVSGVYSPLHF
TRBJ2-1 | TRBV20-1 | many | TRBD2 | TGCAGTGCTAGAGTGACTAGCGGGGGCTACAATGAGCAGTTCTTC | CSARVTSGGYNEQFF
TRBJ2-5 | TRBV20-1 | NA | TRBD1 | TGCAGTGCTAGAGCGGGACAGAACTTAGAGACCCAGTACTTC | CSARAGQNLETQYF
TRBJ1-5 | TRBV19 | many | TRBD1 | TGTGCCAGTAGACTACAGGGGGTTAGCAATCAGCCCCAGCATTTT | CASRLQGVSNQPQHF
TRBJ2-3 | TRBV2 | NA | NA | TGTGCCAGCAGTGGCGGTAACACAGATACGCAGTATTTT | CASSGGNTDTQYF
TRBJ1-2 | TRBV10-3 | NA | NA | TGTGCCATCAGTGAGAGACAGGAGATTGGCTACACCTTC | CAISERQEIGYTF
TRBJ2-5 | TRBV24-1 | NA | NA | TGTGCCACCAGTGATCCGACTAGCCAAGAGACCCAGTACTTC | CATSDPTSQETQYF
TRBJ1-1 | TRBV15 | NA | TRBD1 | TGTGCCACCAGCAGAGGAACAGGGGATGAAGCTTTCTTT | CATSRGTGDEAFF
TRBJ2-3 | TRBV12-3/TRBV12-4 | many | NA | TGTGCCAGCAGTTTAGGGCAGGGAGTCACAGATACGCAGTATTTT | CASSLGQGVTDTQYF
TRBJ1-5 | TRBV7-9 | NA | TRBD1 | TGTGCCAGCAGCCAGACAGGGAGCAATCAGCCCCAGCATTTT | CASSQTGSNQPQHF
TRBJ2-6 | TRBV4-3 | many | TRBD2 | TGCGCCAGCAGCCAAGGGTACTTGGGAGGGGCCCCGACTGGGGCCAACGTCCTGACTTTC | CASSQGYLGGAPTGANVLTF
TRBJ2-3 | TRBV5-1 | many | NA | TGCGCCAGCAGCTTGGAAAGCACAGATACGCAGTATTTT | CASSLESTDTQYF
TRBJ1-6 | TRBV15 | NA | NA | TGTGCCACCAGCAGCGATCATAATTCACCCCTCCACTTT | CATSSDHNSPLHF
TRBJ1-5 | TRBV6-1 | NA | NA | TGTGCCAGCAGGGAAGCCGGAAATCAGCCCCAGCATTTT | CASREAGNQPQHF
TRBJ2-1 | TRBV20-1 | NA | TRBD2 | TGCAGTGCTAGAGGAGCGGGGGGGCAGTTCTTC | CSARGAGGQFF
TRBJ2-6 | TRBV20-1 | NA | TRBD1 | TGCAGTGCTACACAGGGGGCCGTCTCTGGGGCCAACGTCCTGACTTTC | CSATQGAVSGANVLTF
TRBJ1-4 | TRBV20-1 | NA | NA | TGCAGTGCTAGCCTGAATTCCGAAAAACTGTTTTTT | CSASLNSEKLFF
TRBJ2-3 | TRBV7-7 | NA | TRBD2 | TGTGCTAGCAGCCGTGGGACTAGCGGGGGGCAGAGGGATACGCAGTATTTT | CASSRGTSGGQRDTQYF
TRBJ2-1 | TRBV10-3 | NA | TRBD2 | TGTGCCATCAGTGAGGGGACTAGCAATGAGCAGTTCTTC | CAISEGTSNEQFF
TRBJ1-1 | TRBV6-4 | many | NA | TGTGCCAGCAGCCTCGTGGTGTGGGACACTGAAGCTTTCTTT | CASSLVVWDTEAFF
TRBJ2-7 | TRBV3-1 | many | TRBD1 | TGTGCCAGCAGCCTGCGGACAGGGCTAGTCGAGCAGTACTTC | CASSLRTGLVEQYF
TRBJ2-3 | TRBV19 | many | NA | TGTGCCACCCGGGACTCCACTCCACCAGATACGCAGTATTTT | CATRDSTPPDTQYF
TRBJ1-1 | TRBV7-2 | many | NA | TGTGCCAGCAGCTTCCGAAAAACAGGAGGAGGAGGTCCAAACACTGAAGCTTTCTTT | CASSFRKTGGGGPNTEAFF
TRBJ2-3 | TRBV7-2 | NA | NA | TGTGCCAGTACCATCCAGGATACGCAGTATTTT | CASTIQDTQYF
TRBJ2-5 | TRBV7-9 | few | NA | TGTGCCAGCAGCCCCCCCCTGGAGACCCAGTACTTC | CASSPPLETQYF
TRBJ1-2 | TRBV7-2 | NA | NA | TGTGCCAGCAGCTTAGTATCTGGGTGGGACTATGGCTACACCTTC | CASSLVSGWDYGYTF
TRBJ1-1 | TRBV6-5 | NA | NA | TGTGCCAGCAGTTATCAAGGCCCCCAGGGTATAAGGGGAGCTTTCTTT | CASSYQGPQGIRGAFF
TRBJ2-1 | TRBV15 | many | TRBD1 | TGTGCCACCAGCAGAGATAGACAGGGGGGGAATGAGCAGTTCTTC | CATSRDRQGGNEQFF
TRBJ2-1 | TRBV20-1 | NA | TRBD1 | TGCAGTGCTGCCCGGGACAGCCAACCTGGTTACCAGTTCTTC | CSAARDSQPGYQFF
TRBJ1-5 | TRBV12-3/TRBV12-4 | NA | NA | TGTGCCAGCAGCACAGGGCAAGCGCAGCCCCAGCATTTT | CASSTGQAQPQHF